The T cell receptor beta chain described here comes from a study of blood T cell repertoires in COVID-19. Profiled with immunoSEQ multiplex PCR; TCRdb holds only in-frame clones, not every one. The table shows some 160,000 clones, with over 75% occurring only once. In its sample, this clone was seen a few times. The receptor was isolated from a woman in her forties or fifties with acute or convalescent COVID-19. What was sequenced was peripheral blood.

The CDR3 is CASSRDYNYGYTF. The CDR3 DNA sequence: TGTGCCAGCTCCCGGGACTACAACTATGGCTACACCTTC. The chain combines TRBV7-9 with TRBJ1-2; tentatively, D is TRBD1 (5 bases). Trimming cost V 8 bases and J 2 bases, with 12 bases left between them. The CDR3 spans 13 residues. Germline V gene sequence: CDR1 SEHNR, CDR2 FQNEAQ (reference sequence).